What follows are 25 T cell receptor beta chains derived from one specimen sequenced in a study of CD4+ T cells in melanoma. Assay: immunoSEQ multiplex PCR; the TCRdb copy retains only in-frame clones and omits some. The table lists some 150,000 clones, around 90% of them singletons. The receptors derive from a human donor with melanoma.

This clone was recorded once. The chain is built from TRBV18 and TRBJ2-7, with a weak D call TRBD1 (5 bases). CDR1 and CDR2 (germline): KGHSH, LQKENI. CDR3 length: 13 residues. V was cut by 6 bases and J by 6 bases, with 15 bases left in between. The CDR3 loop reads CASSPTEQGEQYF. The CDR3 nucleotides read TGTGCCAGCTCCCCGACAGAGCAGGGCGAGCAGTACTTC.

DNA of the CDR3: TGCGCCAGCAGCTACTCGCTCGACGAGCAGTACTTC. Its translation: CASSYSLDEQYF. The genes are TRBV5-1 and TRBJ2-7; no definite D call. V shed 3 bases and J shed 5 bases, with 9 bases lying between them. The CDR3 totals 12 residues. The V gene's germline CDR1 is SGHRS and CDR2 YFSETQ.

The genes are TRBV13 and TRBJ1-4, with D maybe TRBD1 (5 bases). In germline, CDR1 is PRHDT, CDR2 FYEKMQ (reference sequence). The CDR3 extends over 15 amino acids. Trimming pared 4 bases from V and 1 base from J, leaving 10 bases between. The CDR3 DNA reads as TGTGCCAGCAGCTCCCGTAGGGGAACTAATGAAAAACTGTTTTTT. It is translated as CASSSRRGTNEKLFF.

The chain joins TRBV28 to TRBJ1-5; perhaps TRBD1 as D (6 bases). The ends were cut back, 2 bases at V and 2 bases at J, with 10 bases in the middle. CDR3 length equals 15 residues. Germline V CDR1 and CDR2: MDHEN, SYDVKM. The CDR3 loop is CASSLGGWGNQPQHF. The CDR3, as DNA: TGTGCCAGCAGTTTAGGGGGCTGGGGCAATCAGCCCCAGCATTTT.

CDR3: CASGEPAGGPANEKLFF. The DNA of the CDR3 is TGTGCTAGTGGTGAACCGGCAGGGGGCCCGGCTAATGAAAAACTGTTTTTT. The chain combines TRBV12-5 with TRBJ1-4; 8 bases fit TRBD1. Germline V lookup: CDR1 LGHNT, CDR2 FRNRAP. J gave up 3 bases and V 5 bases, and 11 bases lay outside the gene matches. The CDR3 is made up of 17 amino acids. The full variable domain, completed using reference TRBV12-5 and TRBJ1-4, is DARVTQTPRHKVTEMGQEVTMRCQPILGHNTVFWYRQTMMQGLELLAYFRNRAPLDDSGMPKDRFSAEMPDATLATLKIQPSEPRDSAVYFCASGEPAGGPANEKLFFGSGTQLSVL.

This clone occurred once. The chain couples TRBV6-6 to TRBJ2-6; no reliable D call. CDR1 is MNHNY and CDR2 is SVGAGI in the germline V gene (reference sequence). Trimming shortened V by 2 bases and J by 0 bases, and 8 bases separated the two germline ends. This CDR3 comprises 16 residues. In DNA, the CDR3 is TGTGCCAGCAGTTACCACAGTGCCTCTGGGGCCAACGTCCTGACTTTC. As protein: CASSYHSASGANVLTF.

The chain employs TRBV18 and TRBJ1-1; 8 bases are shared with TRBD1. Losses at the gene ends were 3 bases for V and 2 bases for J; bases not matched to a gene: 5. This CDR3 has 15 residues. Looked up from germline, CDR1 is KGHSH and CDR2 is LQKENI. Written as DNA, the CDR3 is TGTGCCAGCTCACCTGTCGGACAGGGAAACACTGAAGCTTTCTTT. Amino acids: CASSPVGQGNTEAFF.

The CDR3 loop reads CSARGRDRRYF. As DNA, the CDR3 is TGCAGTGCAAGGGGTCGGGACCGGCGTTACTTC. This sequence joins TRBV20-1 and TRBJ2-7; D may match TRBD1 or TRBD2 (5 bases each). The germline gives CDR1 DFQATT, CDR2 SNEGSKA (reference sequence). Trimming took 6 bases from V and 13 from J, leaving 19 bases between them. This CDR3 is built from 11 residues.

The chain links TRBV6-6 to TRBJ2-1; 7 nucleotides agree with TRBD1. Per germline, CDR1 MNHNY and CDR2 SVGAGI (reference sequence). V was clipped by 3 bases and J by 3 bases; unmatched bases: 5. CDR3 length: 15 residues. The CDR3 here is CASSYGGQSYNEQFF. The CDR3 coding sequence is TGTGCCAGCAGTTATGGGGGACAGAGCTACAATGAGCAGTTCTTC.

The rearrangement uses TRBV9 and TRBJ1-2, with TRBD1 identical over 9 bases. This CDR3 region has 14 residues. V shed 3 bases, J shed 10 bases, and the junction held 10 bases outside the gene matches. The germline gives CDR1 SGDLS, CDR2 YYNGEE. The CDR3 DNA sequence: TGTGCCAGCAGCGCCCCGGGACAGGGAAGAAACTACACCTTC. Translation: CASSAPGQGRNYTF. The complete variable domain, with remaining parts taken from reference TRBV9 and TRBJ1-2, reads DSGVTQTPKHLITATGQRVTLRCSPRSGDLSVYWYQQSLDQGLQFLIQYYNGEERAKGNILERFSAQQFPDLHSELNLSSLELGDSALYFCASSAPGQGRNYTFGSGTRLTVV.

This chain connects TRBV7-3 to TRBJ1-1; D is uncertain. CDR3 size: 14 residues. CDR1 and CDR2 from the germline V gene are SGHTA and FQGTGA. Trimming took off 1 base at V and 2 bases at J, with 8 bases between the two ends. CDR3 loop: CASSLSPANTEAFF. The DNA of the CDR3 is TGTGCCAGCAGCTTAAGTCCAGCAAACACTGAAGCTTTCTTT.

This clone has just one count. The rearrangement links TRBV7-3 to TRBJ1-1, with D perhaps TRBD1 (5 bases). This CDR3 contains 14 residues. V lost 3 bases and J lost 1, with 9 bases in between. Germline-derived CDR1 and CDR2 are SGHTA and FQGTGA. CDR3 DNA: TGTGCCAGCAGCTTGGTCGGGGGGAACACTGAAGCTTTCTTT. This gives the protein CASSLVGGNTEAFF.

The chain recombines TRBV18 with TRBJ1-1; 8 bases are a match to TRBD1. V was clipped by 2 bases and J by 0 bases; unmatched bases: 5. Per the germline V gene, CDR1 is KGHSH and CDR2 is LQKENI. The CDR3 has 16 residues. This chain's CDR3 is CASSPGTGYMNTEAFF. In nucleotides, the CDR3 is TGTGCCAGCTCACCAGGGACAGGTTACATGAACACTGAAGCTTTCTTT.

This chain joins TRBV7-8 and TRBJ2-3; D is perhaps TRBD1 or TRBD2 (5 bases each). Germline CDR1 is SGHVS and CDR2 is FQNEAQ. The V gene lost 5 bases and the J gene lost 8 bases, with 17 bases spanning the gap. This CDR3 is 14 amino acids long. As DNA, the CDR3 is TGTGCCAGCAGCCAAGGGACCAGCGGCGTTACGCAGTATTTT. Residues: CASSQGTSGVTQYF.

V is TRBV5-6 and J is TRBJ1-3; weak D call: TRBD1 (6 bases). The CDR3 loop spans 14 amino acids. Germline-derived CDR1 and CDR2 are SGHDT and YYEEEE. V was trimmed by 4 bases and J by 1 base, leaving 9 bases between them. This CDR3 is CASSPQGSGNTIYF. DNA of the CDR3: TGTGCCAGCAGCCCACAGGGTTCTGGAAACACCATATATTTT.

J is TRBJ2-1 and V is TRBV18; D assignment may be TRBD1 or TRBD2 (5 bases each). The CDR3 loop spans 17 amino acids. Germline V lookup: CDR1 KGHSH, CDR2 LQKENI. The germline V and J ends were trimmed by 3 bases and 9 bases, with 24 bases remaining between them. This chain's CDR3 is CASSPPFRASRGGEQFF. The CDR3 region has the DNA TGTGCCAGCTCACCCCCCTTCAGGGCTAGCCGGGGCGGTGAGCAGTTCTTC.

This rearrangement joins TRBV4-1 to TRBJ2-1; D remains ambiguous. CDR3 size: 15 residues. V was shortened by 1 base and J by 6 bases, with 13 bases between the two germline ends. The V gene's germline CDR1 is MGHRA and CDR2 YSYEKL. CDR3 loop: CASSQGALNSNEQFF. Written as DNA, the CDR3 is TGCGCCAGCAGCCAAGGGGCACTGAATTCCAATGAGCAGTTCTTC.

The rearrangement joins TRBV7-9 to TRBJ2-2; 7 bases are shared with TRBD2. The CDR3 covers 14 residues. The V gene's germline CDR1 is SEHNR and CDR2 FQNEAQ (reference sequence). Losses at the gene ends were 5 bases for V and 1 base for J; bases not matched to a gene: 1. CDR3 residues: CASSRGGNTGELFF. The CDR3, as DNA: TGTGCCAGCAGCCGCGGGGGGAACACCGGGGAGCTGTTTTTT.

The V and J genes are TRBV10-3 and TRBJ1-5; D unclear. CDR3 length: 16 residues. CDR1 and CDR2 from the germline V gene are ENHRY and SYGVKD. The germline V and J ends were trimmed by 2 bases and 4 bases, with 15 bases remaining between them. The CDR3 bases are TGTGCCATCAGTGAGGTTGGGCCCCAAACGAATCAGCCCCAGCATTTT. Protein product: CAISEVGPQTNQPQHF.

The chain carries TRBV29-1 and TRBJ1-3, with 7 bases fitting TRBD1. With V trimmed by 7 bases and J by 0 bases, 9 bases remained unmatched. The germline gives CDR1 SQVTM, CDR2 ANQGSEA. The CDR3 length is 15 residues. CDR3 sequence (DNA): TGCAGCGCTGGGGGACAGCCTAGCTCTGGAAACACCATATATTTT. Translation: CSAGGQPSSGNTIYF.

Notes on this clone: The sample holds other DNA sequences that translate to the same CDR3. V is TRBV5-4 and J is TRBJ1-1, with a possible D match to TRBD1 (5 bases). Looked up from germline, CDR1 is SGHNT and CDR2 is YYREEE (reference sequence). This CDR3 is 15 amino acids long. The ends were cut back, 3 bases at V and 0 bases at J, with 12 bases in the middle. CDR3 loop: CASSSRTRMNTEAFF. In DNA, the CDR3 is TGTGCCAGCAGCTCGCGGACAAGAATGAACACTGAAGCTTTCTTT.

J is TRBJ1-2 and V is TRBV6-5; 9 nucleotides align to TRBD1. The J segment lost 5 bases and the V segment lost 4 bases, leaving 5 bases of the junction unmatched. Germline CDR1 is MNHEY and CDR2 is SVGAGI. The CDR3 is 14 amino acids. This CDR3 is CASSSNRGQYGYTF. Here the CDR3 DNA reads TGTGCCAGCAGTTCCAACAGGGGGCAATATGGCTACACCTTC.

In nucleotides, the CDR3 is TGTGCCAGCAACGGGGGGGGAGATCAGCCCCAGCATTTT. This gives the protein CASNGGGDQPQHF. The rearrangement uses TRBV2 and TRBJ1-5; a possible D gene is TRBD1 (5 bases). The CDR3 is 13 residues long. Looked up from germline, CDR1 is SNHLY and CDR2 is FYNNEI. V shed 7 bases and J shed 5 bases, with 12 bases lying between them. Together with reference TRBV2 and TRBJ1-5, the CDR3 gives the full variable domain: EPEVTQTPSHQVTQMGQEVILRCVPISNHLYFYWYRQILGQKVEFLVSFYNNEISEKSEIFDDQFSVERPDGSNFTLKIRSTKLEDSAMYFCASNGGGDQPQHFGDGTRLSIL.

This chain links TRBV6-1 with TRBJ1-1, with D possibly matching TRBD1 (5 bases). Trimming stripped 5 bases from V and 0 bases from J, with 13 bases between. The V gene's germline CDR1 is MNHNS and CDR2 SASEGT. This CDR3 is 15 amino acids long. CDR3 bases: TGTGCCAGCAGTATCTTGGGGCCCTTGAACACTGAAGCTTTCTTT. It translates to CASSILGPLNTEAFF.

The chain couples TRBV20-1 to TRBJ1-1, with D hard to call. The V end lost 0 bases, the J end lost 8 bases, and 4 bases lay between the germline ends. The CDR3 spans 10 residues. Germline V gene sequence: CDR1 DFQATT, CDR2 SNEGSKA (reference sequence). The CDR3 coding sequence is TGCAGTGCTAGAGATCGGGAAGCTTTCTTT. Protein sequence: CSARDREAFF.